The entry that follows covers one T cell receptor beta chain sequence. The assay was immunoSEQ multiplex PCR, and TCRdb's table has in-frame clones only and misses some. The table shows around 9,200 clones, with nearly 90% occurring only once. CDR3 length: 16 amino acids. V shed 5 bases and J shed 4 bases, with 20 bases lying between them. CDR1 is MNHNY, CDR2 SVGAGI, per germline (reference sequence). This sample was included in a study of T cells after posttransplantation cyclophosphamide. The rearrangement uses TRBV6-6 and TRBJ1-2; a weak D match, TRBD1 (6 bases). The sequence came from a woman aged 60-70 years in good health, CMV-negative, and a related stem cell transplant donor. Sample: memory CD4+ T cells sorted from PBMCs. The CDR3 coding sequence is TGTGCCAGCAGTCCCTATCAGGGGAGCGGAAGCTATGGCTACACCTTC. It yields the protein CASSPYQGSGSYGYTF.